Following are 26 T cell receptor beta chains from one sample sequenced in a study of regulatory T cells in long-lasting Graves disease. The time point was: persistent/refractory GD, antithyroid drugs over 5 years with positive TRAb. Scientists built the TCR library using RNA that was extracted from PBMCs. In building TCR beta libraries, iRepertoire HTBI primers were used together with Arm-PCR of CDR3 regions. TCRdb itself ran the multiplex PCR reads through MiXCR, one entry per CDR3 protein. The table has a few hundred thousand distinct CDR3 sequences, 20% to 25% seen once; the top ten hold under 15%. The sequencing used peripheral blood mononuclear cells (PBMCs), collected when the disease was refractory, from a patient treated with antithyroid drugs. These receptors all stem from a female donor with Graves disease.

This clonotype was observed many times. The rearrangement uses TRBV7-2 and TRBJ1-1, with D uncertain. The CDR3 has 16 residues. Germline CDR1 reads SGHTA; CDR2 reads FQGNSA. Trimming pared 2 bases from V and 1 base from J, leaving 14 bases between. In DNA form, the CDR3 reads TGTGCCAGCAGCTTAATGAGGTGGATCGGGAACACTGAAGCTTTCTTT. Amino acids: CASSLMRWIGNTEAFF.

This clonotype was observed at least ten times. The genes are TRBV2 and TRBJ2-4; D not certain. Trimming left V 5 bases short and J 3 bases short, with 11 bases between. Germline assignment: CDR1 SNHLY and CDR2 FYNNEI. CDR3 length equals 14 residues. Here the CDR3 reads CASSLEGLKNIQYF. Here the CDR3 DNA reads TGTGCCAGCAGTCTAGAAGGGCTCAAAAACATTCAGTACTTC.

This clonotype was seen a handful of times. The chain employs TRBV28 and TRBJ2-7; possible D gene TRBD2, 6 bases. The CDR3 runs to 14 residues. Trimming left V 7 bases short and J 4 bases short, with 17 bases between. Germline V gene data show CDR1 as MDHEN and CDR2 as SYDVKM. This CDR3 reads CASMPGRPRYEQYF. As DNA, the CDR3 is TGTGCCAGCATGCCCGGGAGACCGAGGTACGAGCAGTACTTC.

This clonotype was seen a handful of times. The chain recombines TRBV19 with TRBJ2-2; D unresolved. The germline CDR1 and CDR2 sequences are LNHDA and SQIVND (reference sequence). Trimming took 10 bases from V and 2 from J, leaving 20 bases between them. The CDR3 spans 16 residues. This CDR3 reads CATLLSETLNTGELFF. The CDR3 nucleotides read TGTGCCACCCTGTTATCGGAGACTTTAAACACCGGGGAGCTGTTTTTT.

The sample holds many counts of this clonotype. The rearrangement links TRBV2 to TRBJ1-4; 8 bases agree with TRBD1. V was pared by 3 bases and J by 10 bases, with 7 bases of the junction left unmatched. This CDR3 is built from 14 residues. In germline, CDR1 is SNHLY, CDR2 FYNNEI. CDR3 nucleotide sequence: TGTGCCAGCAGTGATTCTGGACAGGGCCCAAAACTGTTTTTT. Its translation: CASSDSGQGPKLFF.

The rearrangement joins TRBV5-1 to TRBJ2-2; 8 bases match TRBD1. Germline V gene data show CDR1 as SGHRS and CDR2 as YFSETQ. With V trimmed by 1 base and J by 3 bases, 2 bases remained unmatched. This CDR3 has 15 residues. The CDR3 nucleotides are TGCGCCAGCAGCTTGCGGGACAGGTACACCGGGGAGCTGTTTTTT. This encodes CASSLRDRYTGELFF.

This rearrangement joins TRBV29-1 to TRBJ2-5; no clear D. V dropped 6 bases and J dropped 1 base, with 6 bases sitting between them. The germline V gene has CDR1 SQVTM and CDR2 ANQGSEA. CDR3 size: 11 residues. The CDR3 region is CSVGLQETQYF. The CDR3 bases are TGCAGCGTCGGGCTCCAAGAGACCCAGTACTTC.

This clonotype was seen ten or more times. The rearrangement uses TRBV11-2 and TRBJ1-4; 8 bases line up with TRBD1. The J segment lost 6 bases and the V segment lost 5 bases, leaving 5 bases of the junction unmatched. This CDR3 is 14 amino acids long. CDR1 and CDR2 (germline): SGHAT, FQNNGV. The CDR3 DNA reads TGTGCCAGCAGCCGGGACAGGACGGATGAAAAACTGTTTTTT. Protein product: CASSRDRTDEKLFF.

Many counts were recorded for this clonotype. The chain employs TRBV7-2 and TRBJ2-7; 8 bases line up with TRBD2. CDR3 size: 15 residues. The germline V gene has CDR1 SGHTA and CDR2 FQGNSA. After removal of 3 bases from V and 3 bases from J, the junction contained 7 bases not matched to a gene. The CDR3 sequence is CASSFNIAGNYEQYF. For the CDR3, the DNA is TGTGCCAGCAGCTTCAATATAGCGGGGAACTACGAGCAGTACTTC.

This clonotype has at least ten counts. The chain recombines TRBV7-2 with TRBJ2-7; D is perhaps TRBD1 or TRBD2 (5 bases each). The CDR3 is 13 amino acids. Germline loops: CDR1 SGHTA, CDR2 FQGNSA. The V gene lost 5 bases and the J gene lost 5 bases, with 13 bases spanning the gap. The DNA for the CDR3 is TGTGCCAGCAGCACAGGACCCGGGGACGAGCAGTACTTC. It yields the protein CASSTGPGDEQYF.

This clonotype has ten or more counts. The chain joins TRBV29-1 to TRBJ1-4; possible D gene TRBD1, 5 bases. Germline V lookup: CDR1 SQVTM, CDR2 ANQGSEA. Trimming removed 4 bases at V and 0 bases at J, with 15 bases between. The length of the CDR3 is 16 residues. The CDR3 DNA reads TGCAGCGTTGTTGACAGTAAGGATGCAACTAATGAAAAACTGTTTTTT. It translates to CSVVDSKDATNEKLFF.

V gene TRBV5-1 combines with J gene TRBJ1-1; 10 nucleotides align to TRBD1. From germline, CDR1 is SGHRS and CDR2 YFSETQ. The ends lost 0 bases at V and 3 bases at J; junction bases unmatched: 8. The CDR3 totals 17 residues. In DNA, the CDR3 is TGCGCCAGCAGCTTGGCCTTGGGACAGGGGTTGGACACTGAAGCTTTCTTT. Translation gives CASSLALGQGLDTEAFF.

This sequence joins TRBV5-1 and TRBJ2-2; 7 nucleotides agree with TRBD1. CDR3 length equals 16 residues. Germline-derived CDR1 and CDR2 are SGHRS and YFSETQ. Trimming cost V 4 bases and J 0 bases; bases outside gene matches: 6. CDR3 region: CASSPGDRPNTGELFF. The CDR3 nucleotides read TGCGCCAGCAGCCCCGGGGACAGACCGAACACCGGGGAGCTGTTTTTT.

This clonotype was detected ten times or more. The gene calls are TRBV28 and TRBJ1-2, with 8 positions matching TRBD1. The CDR3 contains 16 residues. V lost 6 bases to trimming and J lost 4 bases; unmatched junction nucleotides: 13. Germline values: CDR1 MDHEN, CDR2 SYDVKM. CDR3 DNA sequence: TGTGCCAGCAGCTCACCGGGACAGGCAAAGTCCTATGGCTACACCTTC. It codes for CASSSPGQAKSYGYTF.

This clonotype was detected ten times or more. The chain uses TRBV12-3 or TRBV12-4 and TRBJ2-5, with 10 bases lining up with TRBD1. The CDR3 covers 14 residues. V dropped 6 bases and J dropped 3; count of bases not matched to a gene: 4. The CDR3 DNA is TGTGCCAGCAGGGGACAGGGGATTAAAGAGACCCAGTACTTC. This translates into CASRGQGIKETQYF.

This clonotype was recorded a few times. The gene calls are TRBV3-1 and TRBJ1-1, with a weak D call TRBD1 (5 bases). The germline V gene has CDR1 LGHDT and CDR2 YNNKEL (reference sequence). Trimming removed 1 base at V and 3 bases at J, with 6 bases between. This CDR3 is 13 amino acids long. CDR3: CASSQVGDTEAFF. CDR3 DNA: TGTGCCAGCAGCCAAGTGGGGGACACTGAAGCTTTCTTT.

This clonotype came up many times. The chain joins TRBV12-3 or TRBV12-4 to TRBJ1-5; possibly TRBD1 for D (5 bases). The CDR3 has 14 residues. Trimming pared 0 bases from V and 3 bases from J, leaving 6 bases between. The CDR3 protein is CASSLAGANQPQHF. The CDR3 nucleotides are TGTGCCAGCAGTTTAGCAGGGGCCAATCAGCCCCAGCATTTT.

This clonotype was detected a few times. J is TRBJ1-1 and V is TRBV19, with 8 bases matching TRBD1. Germline values: CDR1 LNHDA, CDR2 SQIVND (reference sequence). The CDR3 spans 17 residues. V lost 2 bases and J lost 1; bases outside the gene matches: 9. The CDR3 bases are TGTGCCAGTAGTATACACCCTCTCAGGGGGCAGAACACTGAAGCTTTCTTT. Translation: CASSIHPLRGQNTEAFF.

V gene TRBV6-1 combines with J gene TRBJ1-4; no reliable D call. Germline V lookup: CDR1 MNHNS, CDR2 SASEGT. CDR3 size: 13 residues. Trimming left V 2 bases short and J 12 bases short, with 13 bases between. CDR3 bases: TGTGCCAGCAGTGAATGGTTCCGCCTCCAACTGTTTTTT. Residues: CASSEWFRLQLFF.

The V call is TRBV6-2 or TRBV6-3, the J call TRBJ1-2; the D gene is possibly TRBD1 (6 bases). The CDR3 totals 13 residues. The germline V and J ends were trimmed by 2 bases and 5 bases, with 9 bases remaining between them. The V gene's germline CDR1 is MNHEY and CDR2 SVGEGT. Here the CDR3 DNA reads TGTGCCAGCAGTTACCTTGGACAGTATGGCTACACCTTC. Translated: CASSYLGQYGYTF.

V usage is TRBV6-5 and J usage is TRBJ1-5; tentatively, D is TRBD1 (6 bases). Germline-derived CDR1 and CDR2 are MNHEY and SVGAGI. The CDR3 runs 18 residues. Trimming stripped 0 bases from V and 0 bases from J, with 15 bases between. The CDR3 protein is CASSYSTLGTSSNQPQHF. In DNA form, the CDR3 reads TGTGCCAGCAGTTACTCAACTCTAGGGACAAGTAGCAATCAGCCCCAGCATTTT.

This clonotype was found many times. The chain has TRBV7-2 and TRBJ2-7; D unresolved. CDR1 and CDR2 (germline): SGHTA, FQGNSA. The CDR3 is 16 residues long. Between the trimmed V and J ends, which lost 4 bases and 5 bases, there was a span of 21 bases. The CDR3 sequence is CASSYRVRPPWHEQYF. CDR3 nucleotide sequence: TGTGCCAGCAGCTATAGGGTCAGGCCCCCGTGGCACGAGCAGTACTTC.

This chain links TRBV18 with TRBJ1-2; 8 bases line up with TRBD1. J was trimmed by 10 bases and V by 6 bases; bases with no gene match: 10. CDR3 length: 13 amino acids. The germline V gene has CDR1 KGHSH and CDR2 LQKENI. The CDR3 here is CASSIDRGPFYTF. The DNA for the CDR3 is TGTGCCAGCTCTATTGACAGGGGTCCCTTCTACACCTTC.

This clonotype was observed many times. The chain employs TRBV29-1 and TRBJ2-7; D possibly corresponds to TRBD1 (5 bases). This CDR3 is built from 11 residues. V lost 2 bases to trimming and J lost 6 bases, with 8 bases between them. Germline CDR1 and CDR2: SQVTM and ANQGSEA. The CDR3 loop reads CSVERGGEQYF. The DNA of the CDR3 is TGCAGCGTTGAAAGGGGTGGCGAGCAGTACTTC.

This clonotype has a handful of counts. The chain employs TRBV9 and TRBJ2-2; TRBD1 aligns across 7 bases. Losses at the gene ends were 1 base for V and 5 bases for J; bases not matched to a gene: 5. Germline V gene lookup returns CDR1 SGDLS and CDR2 YYNGEE. This CDR3 comprises 15 residues. For the CDR3, the DNA is TGTGCCAGCAGCGTAAGTTCCAGGGGGACCGGGGAGCTGTTTTTT. Translated: CASSVSSRGTGELFF.

As concerns this clonotype: A much larger clone is a single base away; this may be a read error. The chain uses TRBV20-1 and TRBJ2-5; no definite D call. Per germline, CDR1 DFQATT and CDR2 SNEGSKA (reference sequence). The CDR3 is 15 amino acids. The CDR3 bases are TGCAGTGCTAGAGCCGGACGGACCGACCAAGAGATCCAGTACTTC. Translated, it gives CSARAGRTDQEIQYF.